Listed below are T cell receptor beta chains from one sample, sequenced in a study of blood T cell repertoires in COVID-19. Assay used: immunoSEQ multiplex PCR; TCRdb lists only in-frame clones, some missing. The repertoire consists of 250,000 to 350,000 clones, with 80% to 95% occurring once and the leading ten covering approximately 7.5%. The sample consisted of peripheral blood. The receptors originated from a woman in her thirties with COVID-19, enrolled during active disease. CDR3s include the opening cysteine and the closing phenylalanine or tryptophan. Fields, in order: clone size, D gene, V gene, J gene, CDR3 length, CDR3 protein, CDR3 DNA. The D gene is left open where the match is weak. Size values are once, few and many counts, or a class for expanded clones, and some rows have none.

clone size: NA
D gene: TRBD1
V gene: TRBV10-1
J gene: TRBJ1-4
CDR3 length: 14
CDR3 protein: CAGQTGGKWEKLFF
CDR3 DNA: TGCGCCGGGCAGACAGGGGGCAAGTGGGAAAAACTGTTTTTT

clone size: NA
D gene: NA
V gene: TRBV30
J gene: TRBJ2-7
CDR3 length: 13
CDR3 protein: CAWRLDRDYEQYF
CDR3 DNA: TGTGCCTGGAGATTGGACAGAGACTACGAGCAGTACTTC

clone size: NA
D gene: NA
V gene: TRBV4-2
J gene: TRBJ1-2
CDR3 length: 15
CDR3 protein: CASSQDPGGGDGYTF
CDR3 DNA: TGTGCCAGCAGCCAAGACCCGGGGGGGGGCGATGGCTACACCTTC

clone size: NA
D gene: TRBD2
V gene: TRBV11-2
J gene: TRBJ2-1
CDR3 length: 16
CDR3 protein: CASSLDGLAVYNEQFF
CDR3 DNA: TGTGCCAGCAGCCTAGACGGACTAGCGGTTTACAATGAGCAGTTCTTC

clone size: NA
D gene: NA
V gene: TRBV9
J gene: TRBJ1-6
CDR3 length: 15
CDR3 protein: CASSGDQGYNSPLHF
CDR3 DNA: TGTGCCAGCAGCGGCGATCAGGGGTACAATTCACCCCTCCACTTT

clone size: NA
D gene: NA
V gene: TRBV19
J gene: TRBJ1-5
CDR3 length: 15
CDR3 protein: CASSIDRAGASPQHF
CDR3 DNA: TGTGCCAGTAGTATAGATAGGGCAGGGGCGTCGCCCCAGCATTTT

clone size: NA
D gene: NA
V gene: TRBV6-2/TRBV6-3
J gene: TRBJ1-5
CDR3 length: 13
CDR3 protein: CASSYGGFQPQHF
CDR3 DNA: TGTGCCAGCAGTTACGGCGGGTTCCAGCCCCAGCATTTT

clone size: NA
D gene: NA
V gene: TRBV5-1
J gene: TRBJ1-3
CDR3 length: 15
CDR3 protein: CASSLDLARGNTIYF
CDR3 DNA: TGCGCCAGCAGCTTGGATTTAGCTAGGGGAAACACCATATATTTT

clone size: NA
D gene: NA
V gene: TRBV5-6
J gene: TRBJ1-6
CDR3 length: 14
CDR3 protein: CASSLRVRNSPLHF
CDR3 DNA: TGTGCCAGCAGCCTCAGGGTGAGAAATTCACCCCTCCACTTT

clone size: NA
D gene: TRBD1
V gene: TRBV29-1
J gene: TRBJ2-7
CDR3 length: 16
CDR3 protein: CSVGRDRGFETYEQYF
CDR3 DNA: TGCAGCGTTGGGAGGGACAGGGGATTTGAAACCTACGAGCAGTACTTC

clone size: NA
D gene: NA
V gene: TRBV5-1
J gene: TRBJ2-7
CDR3 length: 15
CDR3 protein: CASVSGPGESYEQYF
CDR3 DNA: TGCGCCAGCGTTTCCGGGCCAGGGGAATCCTACGAGCAGTACTTC

clone size: NA
D gene: TRBD2
V gene: TRBV9
J gene: TRBJ2-7
CDR3 length: 14
CDR3 protein: CASSGSGSAYEQYF
CDR3 DNA: TGTGCCAGCAGCGGTAGCGGGAGTGCGTACGAGCAGTACTTC

clone size: NA
D gene: TRBD2
V gene: TRBV5-4
J gene: TRBJ2-7
CDR3 length: 15
CDR3 protein: CASSWGPAGGREQYF
CDR3 DNA: TGTGCCAGCAGCTGGGGGCCAGCGGGAGGCCGCGAGCAGTACTTC

clone size: NA
D gene: TRBD1
V gene: TRBV28
J gene: TRBJ2-5
CDR3 length: 14
CDR3 protein: CASSSRTGEETQYF
CDR3 DNA: TGTGCCAGCAGTTCTCGGACAGGGGAAGAGACCCAGTACTTC

clone size: few
D gene: TRBD2
V gene: TRBV15
J gene: TRBJ2-7
CDR3 length: 17
CDR3 protein: CATSTELERGLTYEQYF
CDR3 DNA: TGTGCCACCAGCACCGAATTGGAGCGGGGTTTAACCTACGAGCAGTACTTC

clone size: NA
D gene: NA
V gene: TRBV9
J gene: TRBJ2-1
CDR3 length: 15
CDR3 protein: CASSVGQGSYNEQFF
CDR3 DNA: TGTGCCAGCAGCGTAGGGCAGGGGTCGTACAATGAGCAGTTCTTC

clone size: NA
D gene: TRBD2
V gene: TRBV3-1/TRBV3-2
J gene: TRBJ2-1
CDR3 length: 17
CDR3 protein: CASRSEAGRGTYNEQFF
CDR3 DNA: TGTGCCAGCAGATCAGAGGCCGGGAGGGGGACCTACAATGAGCAGTTCTTC

clone size: NA
D gene: TRBD1
V gene: TRBV27
J gene: TRBJ1-2
CDR3 length: 13
CDR3 protein: CASSFRDSDGYTF
CDR3 DNA: TGTGCCAGCAGTTTCCGGGACAGTGACGGCTACACCTTC

clone size: NA
D gene: NA
V gene: TRBV7-3
J gene: TRBJ2-2
CDR3 length: 14
CDR3 protein: CASSLGQNTGELFF
CDR3 DNA: TGTGCCAGCAGCTTGGGACAGAACACCGGGGAGCTGTTTTTT

clone size: NA
D gene: NA
V gene: TRBV30
J gene: TRBJ1-3
CDR3 length: 14
CDR3 protein: CAWSVVRTVNTIYF
CDR3 DNA: TGTGCCTGGAGTGTCGTCAGGACAGTTAACACCATATATTTT

clone size: NA
D gene: NA
V gene: TRBV6-5
J gene: TRBJ2-1
CDR3 length: 13
CDR3 protein: CASNGLFHNEQFF
CDR3 DNA: TGTGCCAGCAATGGACTCTTCCACAATGAGCAGTTCTTC

clone size: NA
D gene: NA
V gene: TRBV12-3/TRBV12-4
J gene: TRBJ2-5
CDR3 length: 12
CDR3 protein: CASSLARETQYF
CDR3 DNA: TGTGCCAGCAGTTTAGCGCGGGAGACCCAGTACTTC

clone size: NA
D gene: TRBD2
V gene: TRBV7-8
J gene: TRBJ2-1
CDR3 length: 16
CDR3 protein: CASSFLLAGGGNEQFF
CDR3 DNA: TGTGCCAGCAGCTTTCTACTAGCGGGAGGGGGAAATGAGCAGTTCTTC

clone size: NA
D gene: NA
V gene: TRBV18
J gene: TRBJ1-1
CDR3 length: 13
CDR3 protein: CASSSDSVAEAFF
CDR3 DNA: TGTGCCAGCTCATCGGACAGTGTCGCTGAAGCTTTCTTT

clone size: NA
D gene: TRBD1
V gene: TRBV15
J gene: TRBJ1-5
CDR3 length: 16
CDR3 protein: CATSRGMLGGGQPQHF
CDR3 DNA: TGTGCCACCAGCAGAGGAATGTTAGGGGGCGGACAGCCCCAGCATTTT

clone size: NA
D gene: NA
V gene: TRBV28
J gene: TRBJ1-2
CDR3 length: 12
CDR3 protein: CASSLGAGSYTF
CDR3 DNA: TGTGCCAGCAGTTTAGGGGCGGGGAGCTACACCTTC

clone size: NA
D gene: NA
V gene: TRBV29-1
J gene: TRBJ2-5
CDR3 length: 12
CDR3 protein: CSVKWAFETQYF
CDR3 DNA: TGCAGCGTAAAGTGGGCTTTCGAGACCCAGTACTTC

clone size: once
D gene: NA
V gene: TRBV7-8
J gene: TRBJ1-1
CDR3 length: 15
CDR3 protein: CASSLVRGSRTEAFF
CDR3 DNA: TGTGCCAGCAGCTTAGTTCGGGGGAGTAGGACTGAAGCTTTCTTT

clone size: once
D gene: NA
V gene: TRBV27
J gene: TRBJ1-2
CDR3 length: 15
CDR3 protein: CASSFRGEYNYGYTF
CDR3 DNA: TGTGCCAGCAGTTTTCGCGGGGAGTATAACTATGGCTACACCTTC

clone size: NA
D gene: NA
V gene: TRBV5-1
J gene: TRBJ1-5
CDR3 length: 15
CDR3 protein: CASSLSGVSNQPQHF
CDR3 DNA: TGCGCCAGCAGCTTGTCAGGGGTGAGCAATCAGCCCCAGCATTTT

clone size: NA
D gene: TRBD1
V gene: TRBV24-1
J gene: TRBJ2-1
CDR3 length: 16
CDR3 protein: CATSDFGRGTGDEQFF
CDR3 DNA: TGTGCCACCAGTGATTTCGGCAGGGGGACCGGGGATGAGCAGTTCTTC

clone size: NA
D gene: NA
V gene: TRBV5-6
J gene: TRBJ1-5
CDR3 length: 14
CDR3 protein: CASSLDGANQPQHF
CDR3 DNA: TGTGCCAGCAGCTTGGATGGGGCCAATCAGCCCCAGCATTTT

clone size: NA
D gene: NA
V gene: TRBV9
J gene: TRBJ1-1
CDR3 length: 14
CDR3 protein: CASSPGLSGTEAFF
CDR3 DNA: TGTGCCAGCAGTCCCGGACTCTCGGGGACTGAAGCTTTCTTT

clone size: NA
D gene: TRBD2
V gene: TRBV9
J gene: TRBJ2-3
CDR3 length: 17
CDR3 protein: CASSPIGTSGSTDTQYF
CDR3 DNA: TGTGCCAGCAGCCCGATTGGGACTAGCGGTAGCACAGATACGCAGTATTTT

clone size: NA
D gene: TRBD2
V gene: TRBV7-2
J gene: TRBJ2-3
CDR3 length: 17
CDR3 protein: CASSPRASGLGADTQYF
CDR3 DNA: TGTGCCAGCAGCCCCAGGGCTAGCGGGTTAGGGGCAGATACGCAGTATTTT

clone size: NA
D gene: NA
V gene: TRBV5-5
J gene: TRBJ1-5
CDR3 length: 15
CDR3 protein: CASSLSPGSNQPQHF
CDR3 DNA: TGTGCCAGCAGCCTATCTCCGGGGAGCAATCAGCCCCAGCATTTT

clone size: once
D gene: NA
V gene: TRBV19
J gene: TRBJ2-7
CDR3 length: 12
CDR3 protein: CASTRSAYEQYF
CDR3 DNA: TGTGCCAGTACCCGGTCGGCCTACGAGCAGTACTTC

clone size: once
D gene: NA
V gene: TRBV2
J gene: TRBJ2-7
CDR3 length: 14
CDR3 protein: CASSPWDISAEQYF
CDR3 DNA: TGTGCCAGCAGTCCTTGGGACATTTCCGCCGAGCAGTACTTC

clone size: NA
D gene: TRBD1
V gene: TRBV27
J gene: TRBJ2-1
CDR3 length: 15
CDR3 protein: CASSPTGINHNEQFF
CDR3 DNA: TGTGCCAGCAGTCCGACAGGGATAAACCACAATGAGCAGTTCTTC

clone size: NA
D gene: NA
V gene: TRBV2
J gene: TRBJ1-1
CDR3 length: 14
CDR3 protein: CASSEVQKNTEAFF
CDR3 DNA: TGTGCCAGCAGTGAGGTACAGAAAAACACTGAAGCTTTCTTT

clone size: NA
D gene: TRBD1
V gene: TRBV3-1/TRBV3-2
J gene: TRBJ2-7
CDR3 length: 15
CDR3 protein: CASSRGQGASYEQYF
CDR3 DNA: TGTGCCAGCAGCCGTGGACAGGGGGCCTCCTACGAGCAGTACTTC

clone size: NA
D gene: NA
V gene: TRBV7-8
J gene: TRBJ2-5
CDR3 length: 14
CDR3 protein: CASSLGGRGETQYF
CDR3 DNA: TGTGCCAGCAGCTTAGGGGGGCGCGGGGAGACCCAGTACTTC

clone size: NA
D gene: TRBD1
V gene: TRBV5-1
J gene: TRBJ1-2
CDR3 length: 14
CDR3 protein: CASSSPDRFDGYTF
CDR3 DNA: TGCGCCAGCAGCTCCCCGGACAGGTTTGATGGCTACACCTTC

clone size: NA
D gene: TRBD1
V gene: TRBV5-4
J gene: TRBJ1-4
CDR3 length: 14
CDR3 protein: CASSRQGVNEKLFF
CDR3 DNA: TGTGCCAGCAGCAGACAGGGTGTGAATGAAAAACTGTTTTTT

clone size: NA
D gene: NA
V gene: TRBV27
J gene: TRBJ2-6
CDR3 length: 14
CDR3 protein: CASSDTSGANVLTF
CDR3 DNA: TGTGCCAGCAGCGACACCTCTGGGGCCAACGTCCTGACTTTC

clone size: NA
D gene: NA
V gene: TRBV13
J gene: TRBJ2-5
CDR3 length: 13
CDR3 protein: CASSLVVGETQYF
CDR3 DNA: TGTGCCAGCAGCTTGGTCGTCGGGGAGACCCAGTACTTC

clone size: NA
D gene: NA
V gene: TRBV25-1
J gene: TRBJ2-3
CDR3 length: 14
CDR3 protein: CASSGQRYTDTQYF
CDR3 DNA: TGTGCCAGCAGTGGACAGCGATACACAGATACGCAGTATTTT

clone size: NA
D gene: NA
V gene: TRBV5-4
J gene: TRBJ2-2
CDR3 length: 12
CDR3 protein: CASSLVAGGLFF
CDR3 DNA: TGTGCCAGCAGCTTGGTGGCGGGTGGGCTGTTTTTT

clone size: NA
D gene: NA
V gene: TRBV30
J gene: TRBJ2-3
CDR3 length: 15
CDR3 protein: CAWSSGGPGTDTQYF
CDR3 DNA: TGTGCCTGGAGCTCGGGGGGCCCCGGCACAGATACGCAGTATTTT

clone size: NA
D gene: NA
V gene: TRBV18
J gene: TRBJ1-1
CDR3 length: 13
CDR3 protein: CASSPGRETEAFF
CDR3 DNA: TGTGCCAGCTCACCGGGGAGGGAAACTGAAGCTTTCTTT

clone size: NA
D gene: TRBD1
V gene: TRBV6-5
J gene: TRBJ2-3
CDR3 length: 14
CDR3 protein: CASTTGGVTDTQYF
CDR3 DNA: TGTGCCAGCACTACAGGGGGTGTGACAGATACGCAGTATTTT

clone size: NA
D gene: NA
V gene: TRBV18
J gene: TRBJ1-6
CDR3 length: 15
CDR3 protein: CASSPDSTIGSPLHF
CDR3 DNA: TGTGCCAGCTCACCAGACTCGACGATCGGTTCACCCCTCCACTTT

clone size: NA
D gene: NA
V gene: TRBV7-2
J gene: TRBJ1-6
CDR3 length: 15
CDR3 protein: CASSLEQGKRSPLHF
CDR3 DNA: TGTGCCAGCAGCTTAGAGCAGGGAAAGAGGTCACCCCTCCACTTT